Below, 24 T cell receptor beta chains from the same sample are listed, as sequenced in a study of TIL therapy for anti-PD-1-resistant metastatic lung cancer. The immunoSEQ assay was v3. Sequencing was performed with immunoSEQ multiplex PCR; in TCRdb, only in-frame clones are kept and a portion is missing. The sample lists about 60,000 clones; under 75% were seen once. Time point indicated: pre-treatment sample, taken before nivolumab and TIL therapy. The source was blood, collected at baseline. The receptors shown here come from a person between 25 and 80 years old with non-small cell lung cancer.

This chain uses TRBV7-8 with TRBJ2-7; D unresolved. Trimming stripped 1 base from V and 12 bases from J, with 13 bases between. In germline, CDR1 is SGHVS, CDR2 FQNEAQ. The CDR3 contains 12 residues. CDR3 sequence reads: CASSLVGIPRYF. CDR3 bases: TGTGCCAGCAGCTTAGTTGGGATTCCAAGGTACTTC. The variable domain in full, with the rest retrieved from reference TRBV7-8 and TRBJ2-7, is GAGVSQSPRYKVAKRGQDVALRCDPISGHVSLFWYQQALGQGPEFLTYFQNEAQLDKSGLPSDRFFAERPEGSVSTLKIQRTQQEDSAVYLCASSLVGIPRYFGPGTRLTVT.

The rearrangement joins TRBV5-4 to TRBJ2-7; no reliable D call. V was cut by 0 bases and J by 10 bases, with 20 bases left in between. CDR3 length equals 15 residues. The germline gives CDR1 SGHNT, CDR2 YYREEE (reference sequence). CDR3 bases: TGTGCCAGCAGCTTGGAAGGGAAGAGTAATACAAAACAGTACTTC. Amino acid sequence: CASSLEGKSNTKQYF.

This clone showed up just a few times. This chain joins TRBV5-1 and TRBJ1-2; D gene unclear. CDR3 length: 15 residues. Germline CDR1 is SGHRS and CDR2 is YFSETQ. V was trimmed by 2 bases and J by 0 bases, leaving 11 bases between them. Here the CDR3 reads CASSLEDGANYGYTF. The CDR3 DNA reads TGCGCCAGCAGCTTAGAGGATGGGGCTAACTATGGCTACACCTTC.

V usage is TRBV19 and J usage is TRBJ1-1; tentatively, D is TRBD1 (6 bases). The germline CDR1 and CDR2 sequences are LNHDA and SQIVND (reference sequence). V was cut by 5 bases and J by 2 bases, with 24 bases left in between. The CDR3 has 18 residues. CDR3 sequence: CASSVVGPRGFANTEAFF. CDR3 DNA: TGTGCCAGTAGTGTAGTCGGACCGAGGGGGTTCGCAAACACTGAAGCTTTCTTT.

A few counts support this clone. The chain is built from TRBV5-4 and TRBJ2-7, with D possibly called TRBD1 or TRBD2 (5 bases each). The length of the CDR3 is 14 residues. Germline V gene sequence: CDR1 SGHNT, CDR2 YYREEE (reference sequence). Trimming cost V 4 bases and J 2 bases, with 13 bases left between them. The CDR3 nucleotides are TGTGCCAGCAGCCCAACTAGGACAACCTACGAGCAGTACTTC. Translation: CASSPTRTTYEQYF.

This clone was recorded once. The chain is built from TRBV6-6 and TRBJ2-2, with D possibly TRBD1 on 6 matching bases. Germline V lookup: CDR1 MNHNY, CDR2 SVGAGI (reference sequence). The CDR3 consists of 15 residues. V lost 8 bases to trimming and J lost 6 bases, with 19 bases between them. This CDR3 is CASRVFGTRPGELFF. The CDR3 nucleotides read TGTGCCAGCCGGGTTTTTGGGACAAGGCCCGGGGAGCTGTTTTTT.

The chain joins TRBV15 to TRBJ2-1, with D perhaps TRBD2 (6 bases). Germline V lookup: CDR1 LNHNV, CDR2 YYDKDF (reference sequence). Trimming removed 0 bases at V and 8 bases at J, with 14 bases between. CDR3 length equals 15 residues. CDR3 coding DNA: TGTGCCACCAGCAGAGACGTGGGGGGTACGGATGAGCAGTTCTTC. As protein: CATSRDVGGTDEQFF.

The rearrangement uses TRBV28 and TRBJ1-2; D is uncertain. From germline, CDR1 is MDHEN and CDR2 SYDVKM. The CDR3 has 12 residues. V dropped 5 bases and J dropped 8 bases, with 12 bases sitting between them. CDR3 coding DNA: TGTGCCAGCAGTGAATTGAGGGCCGGCTACACCTTC. Translating it yields CASSELRAGYTF.

The rearrangement joins TRBV10-2 to TRBJ2-6; 13 nucleotides line up with TRBD2. CDR3 length: 17 amino acids. Germline CDR1 is WSHSY and CDR2 is SAAADI. Losses at the gene ends were 6 bases for V and 3 bases for J; bases not matched to a gene: 5. The CDR3 is CASRTGLAGLGANVLTF. The CDR3 DNA follows: TGCGCCAGCAGGACGGGACTAGCGGGACTTGGGGCCAACGTCCTGACTTTC.

The genes are TRBV6-1 and TRBJ1-4, with D possibly being TRBD1 (5 bases). V lost 4 bases and J lost 7, with 19 bases in between. The CDR3 is made up of 16 amino acids. CDR1 MNHNS and CDR2 SASEGT come from the germline V gene. The CDR3 sequence is CASSAPGRTGGEKLFF. The CDR3 DNA reads as TGTGCCAGCAGTGCCCCCGGGAGAACAGGCGGTGAAAAACTGTTTTTT.

This clone was found many times. V and J are TRBV5-1 and TRBJ2-3, with 12 bases that match TRBD2. V trimming: 3 bases; J trimming: 4 bases; junction bases outside the gene matches: 6. This CDR3 region has 16 residues. CDR1 SGHRS and CDR2 YFSETQ come from the germline V gene. The CDR3 DNA sequence: TGCGCCAGCAGCTCCCCGACTAGCGGGAGTTCAGATACGCAGTATTTT. It encodes CASSSPTSGSSDTQYF.

The J gene is TRBJ1-1, the V gene TRBV5-1; possible D gene TRBD1, 6 bases. In germline, CDR1 is SGHRS, CDR2 YFSETQ. Trimming left V 4 bases short and J 1 base short, with 8 bases between. This CDR3 comprises 13 residues. This chain's CDR3 is CASSQGWNTEAFF. The CDR3 DNA sequence: TGCGCCAGCAGCCAGGGGTGGAACACTGAAGCTTTCTTT.

V and J are TRBV18 and TRBJ2-6, with D unclear. The CDR3 runs to 14 residues. Trimming removed 1 base at V and 4 bases at J, with 5 bases between. CDR1 is KGHSH and CDR2 is LQKENI in the germline V gene. For the CDR3, the DNA is TGTGCCAGCTCACCACGGGCCGGGGCCAACGTCCTGACTTTC. Amino acids: CASSPRAGANVLTF.

This clone was seen a few times. V and J are TRBV30 and TRBJ1-1; D unclear. Germline V gives CDR1 GTSNPN, CDR2 SVGIG (reference sequence). The CDR3 length is 12 residues. The V end lost 8 bases, the J end lost 2 bases, and 12 bases lay between the germline ends. This CDR3 is CAGRRPNTEAFF. The CDR3 DNA reads as TGTGCCGGTAGACGGCCCAACACTGAAGCTTTCTTT.

The chain has TRBV30 and TRBJ2-5; D perhaps matches TRBD1 (5 bases). CDR3 length: 12 residues. V gave up 2 bases and J gave up 4 bases, with 8 bases separating them. CDR1 is GTSNPN, CDR2 SVGIG, per germline (reference sequence). The DNA for the CDR3 is TGTGCCTGGAGTTTGCAGGGAGAGACCCAGTACTTC. Translating gives CAWSLQGETQYF.

V is TRBV11-2 and J is TRBJ2-3; the match to TRBD2 covers 7 bases. V shed 1 base and J 1 base; nucleotides not matched to a gene: 5. The CDR3 runs to 16 residues. Germline V gene lookup returns CDR1 SGHAT and CDR2 FQNNGV. DNA of the CDR3: TGTGCCAGCAGCTTAGGTACGGCGGGAGGCACAGATACGCAGTATTTT. Protein product: CASSLGTAGGTDTQYF. The whole variable domain, filled in from reference TRBV11-2 and TRBJ2-3, reads EAGVAQSPRYKIIEKRQSVAFWCNPISGHATLYWYQQILGQGPKLLIQFQNNGVVDDSQLPKDRFSAERLKGVDSTLKIQPAKLEDSAVYLCASSLGTAGGTDTQYFGPGTRLTVL.

The chain employs TRBV7-8 and TRBJ2-1, with TRBD2 identical over 10 bases. Germline lookup yields CDR1 SGHVS and CDR2 FQNEAQ. The CDR3 covers 16 residues. After removal of 4 bases from V and 10 bases from J, the junction contained 13 bases not matched to a gene. The chain's CDR3 is CASSSRTSGPGDEQFF. The CDR3 region has the DNA TGTGCCAGCAGCTCCAGGACTAGCGGACCGGGAGACGAGCAGTTCTTC.

This clone was found a few times. The V call is TRBV5-1, the J call TRBJ1-1, with TRBD1 identical over 11 bases. With 4 bases clipped from V and 2 bases from J, the junction kept 4 bases outside the gene matches. Germline CDR1 SGHRS, CDR2 YFSETQ. CDR3 length equals 15 residues. CDR3 coding DNA: TGCGCCAGCAGCAGGACAGGGGGCATCAACACTGAAGCTTTCTTT. This encodes CASSRTGGINTEAFF.

This chain uses TRBV21-1 with TRBJ2-2; the D call in the table, TRBD1, was not verified against the DNA. TRBV21-1 is marked as a pseudogene. This CDR3 is 15 amino acids long. As DNA, the CDR3 is TGTGCCACCCCCGGGCTCCCAGGGGACACCGGGGAGCTGTTTTTT. It encodes CATPGLPGDTGELFF.

The chain recombines TRBV5-1 with TRBJ2-3, with 9 bases matching TRBD2. This CDR3 is built from 17 residues. V trimming: 0 bases; J trimming: 4 bases; junction bases outside the gene matches: 9. Germline assignment: CDR1 SGHRS and CDR2 YFSETQ. The CDR3 DNA is TGCGCCAGCAGCTTGGTCCCAGCGGGGGGCCGCGCAGATACGCAGTATTTT. Protein product: CASSLVPAGGRADTQYF.

This chain joins TRBV30 and TRBJ2-3; D may be TRBD1 (5 bases). The CDR3 length is 14 residues. Looked up from germline, CDR1 is GTSNPN and CDR2 is SVGIG (reference sequence). V gave up 5 bases and J gave up 1 base, with 13 bases separating them. The CDR3 DNA reads as TGTGCCTGGTCATCAGGGATGGGCACAGATACGCAGTATTTT. Translation: CAWSSGMGTDTQYF.

The chain links TRBV5-1 to TRBJ2-3; TRBD2 agrees at 14 bases. V lost 6 bases and J lost 6; bases outside the gene matches: 3. The CDR3 has 14 amino acids. Germline CDR1 is SGHRS and CDR2 is YFSETQ. CDR3: CASTGTSGGDTQYF. The CDR3 bases are TGCGCCAGCACCGGGACTAGCGGGGGCGATACGCAGTATTTT.

The rearrangement joins TRBV11-2 to TRBJ2-1; 9 nucleotides match TRBD1. The CDR3 covers 15 residues. Germline V CDR1 and CDR2: SGHAT, FQNNGV. With 5 bases clipped from V and 5 bases from J, the junction kept 7 bases outside the gene matches. CDR3 residues: CASSTYRGQHNEQFF. The CDR3 nucleotides are TGTGCCAGCAGCACCTACAGGGGGCAACACAATGAGCAGTTCTTC.

This clone was counted between two and nine times. V gene TRBV7-9 combines with J gene TRBJ2-5; 7 nucleotides agree with TRBD1. This CDR3 contains 15 residues. Losses at the gene ends were 1 base for V and 3 bases for J; bases not matched to a gene: 5. CDR1 SEHNR and CDR2 FQNEAQ come from the germline V gene (reference sequence). CDR3 loop: CASSLEGAYEETQYF. The CDR3 region has the DNA TGTGCCAGCAGCTTAGAGGGGGCCTACGAAGAGACCCAGTACTTC.